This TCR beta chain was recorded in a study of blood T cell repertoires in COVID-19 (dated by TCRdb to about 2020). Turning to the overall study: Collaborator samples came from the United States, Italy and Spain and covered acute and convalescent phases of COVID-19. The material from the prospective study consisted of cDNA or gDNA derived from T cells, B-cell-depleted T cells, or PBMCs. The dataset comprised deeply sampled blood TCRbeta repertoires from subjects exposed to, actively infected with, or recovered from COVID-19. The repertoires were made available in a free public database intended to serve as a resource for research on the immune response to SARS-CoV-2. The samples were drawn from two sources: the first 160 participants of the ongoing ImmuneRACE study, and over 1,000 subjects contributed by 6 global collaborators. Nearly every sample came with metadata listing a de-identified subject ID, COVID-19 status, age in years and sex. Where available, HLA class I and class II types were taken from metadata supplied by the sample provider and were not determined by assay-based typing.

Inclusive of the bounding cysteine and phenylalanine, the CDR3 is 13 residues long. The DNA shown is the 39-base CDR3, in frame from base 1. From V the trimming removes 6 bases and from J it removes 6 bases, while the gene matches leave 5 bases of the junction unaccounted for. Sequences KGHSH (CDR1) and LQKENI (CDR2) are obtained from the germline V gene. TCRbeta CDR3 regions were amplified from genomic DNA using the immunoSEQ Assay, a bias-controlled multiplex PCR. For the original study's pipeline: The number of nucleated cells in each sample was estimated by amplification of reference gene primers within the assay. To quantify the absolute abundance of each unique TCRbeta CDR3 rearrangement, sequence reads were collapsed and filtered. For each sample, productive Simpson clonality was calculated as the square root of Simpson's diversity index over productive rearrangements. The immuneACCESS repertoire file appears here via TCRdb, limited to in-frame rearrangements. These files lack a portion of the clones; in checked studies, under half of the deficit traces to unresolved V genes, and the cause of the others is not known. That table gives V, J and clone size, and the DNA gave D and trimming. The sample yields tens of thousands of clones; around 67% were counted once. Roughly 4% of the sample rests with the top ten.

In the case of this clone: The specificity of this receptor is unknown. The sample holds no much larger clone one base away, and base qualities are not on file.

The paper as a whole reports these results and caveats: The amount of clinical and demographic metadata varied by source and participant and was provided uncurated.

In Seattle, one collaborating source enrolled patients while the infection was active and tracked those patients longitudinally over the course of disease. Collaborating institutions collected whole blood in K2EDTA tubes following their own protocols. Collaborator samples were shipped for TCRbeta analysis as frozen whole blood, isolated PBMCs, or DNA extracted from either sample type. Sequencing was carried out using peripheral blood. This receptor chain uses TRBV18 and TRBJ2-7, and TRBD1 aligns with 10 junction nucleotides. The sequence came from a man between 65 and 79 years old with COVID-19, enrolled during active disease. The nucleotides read TGTGCCAGCTCCACCGGGACAGGGGTCGAGCAGTACTTC. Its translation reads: CASSTGTGVEQYF.